The 27 T cell receptor beta chains given below trace back to one sample, sequenced in a study of T cell responses to AZD1222 COVID-19 vaccine. Profiling relied on immunoSEQ multiplex PCR, and the TCRdb table lists in-frame clones only, not all of them. The sample comprises under 150,000 clones, roughly 92% of which are singletons, and less than 9.5% rests with the top ten. Specimen: peripheral blood, collected 28 days after the second AZD1222 dose. Source of these receptors: an adult who received the AZD1222 COVID-19 vaccine.

This chain links TRBV19 with TRBJ1-1; TRBD1 aligns across 8 bases. Germline V gives CDR1 LNHDA, CDR2 SQIVND (reference sequence). The CDR3 sequence is 12 residues long. V lost 7 bases to trimming and J lost 6 bases; unmatched junction nucleotides: 4. The CDR3 spells CASNSQGAEAFF. CDR3 coding DNA: TGTGCCAGTAACTCACAGGGGGCTGAAGCTTTCTTT.

The chain joins TRBV4-2 to TRBJ1-3; D is undetermined. V was clipped by 1 base and J by 0 bases, with 7 bases between them. This CDR3 has 15 amino acids. Germline V gene data show CDR1 as LGHNA and CDR2 as YNFKEQ. Here the CDR3 DNA reads TGTGCCAGCAGCCAAGTTCGGCGCTCTGGAAACACCATATATTTT. Translating gives CASSQVRRSGNTIYF.

CDR3 DNA: TGTGCCAGCAGTCCCCCCCCCGGCAGGGGAAGCTCTGGGGCCAACGTCCTGACTTTC. Amino acids: CASSPPPGRGSSGANVLTF. This sequence joins TRBV27 and TRBJ2-6; weak D call: TRBD1 (6 bases). The CDR3 consists of 19 residues. In germline, CDR1 is MNHEY, CDR2 SMNVEV (reference sequence). V lost 5 bases, J lost 0 bases, and 20 bases lay in between.

The chain links TRBV7-9 to TRBJ1-2; TRBD1 is a possible D gene (6 bases). Germline assignment: CDR1 SEHNR and CDR2 FQNEAQ (reference sequence). Trimming cost V 0 bases and J 0 bases, with 11 bases left between them. The CDR3 contains 16 residues. The CDR3 DNA follows: TGTGCCAGCAGCTTAGCCCTCGACAGGCCTAACTATGGCTACACCTTC. Translating gives CASSLALDRPNYGYTF.

V and J are TRBV11-3 and TRBJ1-1, with D perhaps TRBD1 (5 bases). V lost 2 bases, J lost 8 bases, and 15 bases lay in between. Germline CDR1 is SGHNT and CDR2 is YENEEA. The CDR3 contains 14 residues. DNA for the CDR3: TGTGCCAGCAGCTTATCCGGACACCAAGGGGAAGCTTTCTTT. It yields the protein CASSLSGHQGEAFF.

The rearrangement joins TRBV19 to TRBJ1-2; a weak D match, TRBD1 (6 bases). The CDR3 has 12 amino acids. The V gene's germline CDR1 is LNHDA and CDR2 SQIVND (reference sequence). Trimming removed 9 bases from V and 6 bases from J, with 14 bases in between. CDR3 nucleotide sequence: TGTGCCAGCCGAAACAGGGTCGATGGCTACACCTTC. Translating gives CASRNRVDGYTF.

The V and J genes are TRBV13 and TRBJ2-6; 8 bases fit TRBD1. Germline values: CDR1 PRHDT, CDR2 FYEKMQ (reference sequence). The ends lost 5 bases at V and 4 bases at J; junction bases unmatched: 7. The CDR3 runs to 16 residues. The CDR3 DNA reads TGTGCCAGCAGCCACCGGACAGGGTCCGGGGCCAACGTCCTGACTTTC. Translation gives CASSHRTGSGANVLTF.

The chain carries TRBV7-2 and TRBJ1-2; 9 bases are shared with TRBD1. Germline values: CDR1 SGHTA, CDR2 FQGNSA. This CDR3 has 14 amino acids. Trimming removed 5 bases from V and 5 bases from J; junction bases left unmatched: 6. This CDR3 reads CASSLGQGQYGYTF. The CDR3 region has the DNA TGTGCCAGCAGCCTAGGACAGGGGCAATATGGCTACACCTTC.

CDR3 in DNA: TGTGCCAGCTTCCCAAGGGGACAGGGCTCTGGAAACACCATATATTTT. As protein: CASFPRGQGSGNTIYF. The rearrangement links TRBV28 to TRBJ1-3, with 9 bases matching TRBD1. The germline gives CDR1 MDHEN, CDR2 SYDVKM. This CDR3 has 16 residues. The V gene end was trimmed by 8 bases and the J gene end by 0 bases; junction bases not matched to a gene: 8.

The chain combines TRBV19 with TRBJ1-4; D is possibly TRBD1 (6 bases). The germline V gene encodes CDR1 LNHDA and CDR2 SQIVND (reference sequence). V was shortened by 5 bases and J by 15 bases, with 19 bases between the two germline ends. The CDR3 loop spans 13 amino acids. CDR3 amino acids: CASSSTRQADMFF. The DNA of the CDR3 is TGTGCCAGTAGTTCGACCCGACAGGCTGATATGTTTTTT.

The chain links TRBV10-3 to TRBJ1-6; unclear D gene. Trimming stripped 2 bases from V and 5 bases from J, with 7 bases between. The germline V gene has CDR1 ENHRY and CDR2 SYGVKD. This CDR3 region has 14 residues. The DNA for the CDR3 is TGTGCCATCAGTGAGGGATTCGATAATTCACCCCTCCACTTT. This gives the protein CAISEGFDNSPLHF.

This clone was detected a few times. The V and J genes are TRBV5-1 and TRBJ2-1; D remains unclear. Germline V gene sequence: CDR1 SGHRS, CDR2 YFSETQ. CDR3 length: 15 amino acids. V gave up 5 bases and J gave up 0 bases, with 12 bases separating them. The CDR3 nucleotides are TGCGCCAGCAGACGGGCAACGAGCTCCTACAATGAGCAGTTCTTC. The encoded protein is CASRRATSSYNEQFF.

This chain uses TRBV7-8 with TRBJ2-2; TRBD2 matches at 7 bases. The CDR3 sequence is 15 residues long. With 6 bases clipped from V and 5 bases from J, the junction kept 9 bases outside the gene matches. Looked up from germline, CDR1 is SGHVS and CDR2 is FQNEAQ. CDR3 bases: TGTGCCAGCAGAGGGGCGGGAGTAGGAACCGGGGAGCTGTTTTTT. Translated, it gives CASRGAGVGTGELFF.

The rearrangement joins TRBV5-1 to TRBJ2-7; 9 bases line up with TRBD1. The CDR3 totals 13 residues. V gave up 4 bases and J gave up 6 bases; unmatched junction bases: 5. Germline CDR1 SGHRS, CDR2 YFSETQ. The CDR3 DNA is TGCGCCAGCAGCGCTGACAGGGGGAGCGAGCAGTACGTC. Translating it yields CASSADRGSEQYV.

This sequence joins TRBV25-1 and TRBJ1-5; maybe TRBD1 (6 bases). Trimming cost V 6 bases and J 7 bases, with 22 bases left between them. CDR3 length: 16 residues. Germline lookup yields CDR1 MGHDK and CDR2 SYGVNS. In nucleotides, the CDR3 is TGTGCCAGCAGCCCCGTGGGGGGCGGAATGGACCAGCCCCAGCATTTT. Protein sequence: CASSPVGGGMDQPQHF.

This chain links TRBV19 with TRBJ2-1; TRBD2 matches 9 bases. The CDR3 totals 18 residues. The trim removed 4 bases at V and 5 bases at J, leaving 15 bases unmatched. The V gene's germline CDR1 is LNHDA and CDR2 SQIVND (reference sequence). Here the CDR3 DNA reads TGTGCCAGTAGTACTCCCCAATTAGCGGGAGAAAGCCACAATGAGCAGTTCTTC. Protein: CASSTPQLAGESHNEQFF.

The chain employs TRBV11-3 and TRBJ1-6; D unclear. Trimming cost V 0 bases and J 5 bases, with 11 bases left between them. Germline lookup yields CDR1 SGHNT and CDR2 YENEEA. This CDR3 spans 16 amino acids. DNA for the CDR3: TGTGCCAGCAGCTTAGATAGGAGGAGGGATAATTCACCCCTCCACTTT. It encodes CASSLDRRRDNSPLHF.

The V gene is TRBV7-9, the J gene TRBJ1-1, with TRBD1 identical over 9 bases. This CDR3 contains 14 residues. Germline lookup yields CDR1 SEHNR and CDR2 FQNEAQ (reference sequence). J gave up 1 base and V 5 bases, and 2 bases lay outside the gene matches. CDR3 residues: CASSKGQGNTEAFF. In nucleotides, the CDR3 is TGTGCCAGCAGCAAGGGACAGGGGAACACTGAAGCTTTCTTT.

CDR3 sequence reads: CASSLYGGEGQPQHF. The CDR3 nucleotides are TGTGCCAGCAGTTTATACGGGGGGGAAGGGCAGCCCCAGCATTTT. The V call is TRBV27, the J call TRBJ1-5; tentative D call: TRBD1 (5 bases). There are 15 residues in the CDR3. CDR1 is MNHEY, CDR2 SMNVEV, per germline (reference sequence). The germline V and J ends were trimmed by 1 base and 7 bases, with 14 bases remaining between them.

This chain joins TRBV7-2 and TRBJ1-1; D perhaps matches TRBD1 (5 bases). Germline V gene lookup returns CDR1 SGHTA and CDR2 FQGNSA. CDR3 length equals 15 residues. Trimming shortened V by 1 base and J by 0 bases, and 9 bases separated the two germline ends. The DNA of the CDR3 is TGTGCCAGCAGCTTAGGGGGGATCGTGAACACTGAAGCTTTCTTT. Its translation: CASSLGGIVNTEAFF.

The V gene is TRBV29-1, the J gene TRBJ2-1; maybe TRBD2 (6 bases). Per the germline V gene, CDR1 is SQVTM and CDR2 is ANQGSEA. V lost 4 bases and J lost 0, with 7 bases in between. The CDR3 covers 13 residues. The CDR3 here is CSVGGISYNEQFF. The CDR3 coding sequence is TGCAGCGTTGGCGGGATCTCCTACAATGAGCAGTTCTTC.

This clone came up once. The rearrangement links TRBV24-1 to TRBJ2-3; no definite D call. Germline assignment: CDR1 KGHDR and CDR2 SFDVKD. The CDR3 contains 13 residues. Trimming took 3 bases from V and 3 from J, leaving 6 bases between them. CDR3 residues: CATSDGSTDTQYF. The CDR3 coding sequence is TGTGCCACCAGTGATGGGTCGACAGATACGCAGTATTTT.

J is TRBJ2-2 and V is TRBV19; D is unresolved. The CDR3 has 15 amino acids. Germline CDR1 and CDR2: LNHDA and SQIVND (reference sequence). Trimming took off 7 bases at V and 5 bases at J, with 17 bases between the two ends. In DNA form, the CDR3 reads TGTGCCAGTACCCCGTTTGGCAGCTGGACCGGGGAGCTGTTTTTT. Its translation is CASTPFGSWTGELFF.

This chain links TRBV18 with TRBJ1-6; 7 nucleotides match TRBD1. This CDR3 region has 18 residues. CDR1 KGHSH and CDR2 LQKENI come from the germline V gene. Trimming removed 4 bases from V and 8 bases from J; junction bases left unmatched: 17. CDR3 in DNA: TGTGCCAGCTCACGAGGAACGTCAACCGGGACAGATTATTCACCCCTCCACTTT. It encodes CASSRGTSTGTDYSPLHF.

This rearrangement joins TRBV3-1 (or the pseudogene TRBV3-2) to TRBJ2-1, with D perhaps being TRBD1 or TRBD2 (6 bases each). Per the germline V gene, CDR1 is LGHDT and CDR2 is YNNKEL (reference sequence). V lost 2 bases and J 8 bases, leaving 13 bases between the germline ends. The CDR3 contains 14 residues. CDR3 DNA sequence: TGTGCCAGCAGCCAAAACCCGGGGGCGGATGAGCAGTTCTTC. This codes for CASSQNPGADEQFF.

This clone has just one count. This rearrangement joins TRBV9 to TRBJ1-3; tentatively, D is TRBD1 (6 bases). Germline CDR1 reads SGDLS; CDR2 reads YYNGEE. The CDR3 length is 15 residues. V was pared by 7 bases and J by 4 bases, with 18 bases between. This CDR3 reads CASAQGGHSGNTIYF. CDR3 DNA: TGTGCCAGCGCCCAAGGGGGACATTCGGGAAACACCATATATTTT.

This chain uses TRBV18 with TRBJ1-1; D not certain. The CDR3 consists of 13 residues. V was trimmed by 7 bases and J by 0 bases, leaving 9 bases between them. Germline V CDR1 and CDR2: KGHSH, LQKENI. The CDR3: CASCNSVNTEAFF. The CDR3 DNA follows: TGTGCCAGCTGTAACAGCGTGAACACTGAAGCTTTCTTT.